This T cell receptor (beta chain) was found in a study of T-cell memory formation after mild COVID-19 (dated by TCRdb to about 2021). Broadly, across the study: TCR sequence clusters from the two donors were found to be largely donor specific. In a couple of donors, T-cell clones that expanded and contracted after mild COVID-19 were followed by sequencing TCRalpha and TCRbeta repertoires longitudinally. Two young, previously healthy adult volunteers made up the cohort, one male and one female.

This sample was sequenced with an Illumina NovaSeq 6000. Using 5'RACE with constant-segment primers, TCRalpha and TCRbeta cDNA libraries were constructed, with sample barcodes and unique molecular identifiers added in the process. Trizol reagent was used to extract RNA from every sample. The libraries were amplified in two PCR steps, and the second step added a second sample barcode and Illumina TruSeq adapters. Libraries were sequenced on an Illumina NovaSeq with 2 x 150 bp paired-end reads. Per the source publication's procedure: The reads were demultiplexed and collapsed into UMI-guided consensus sequences using migec v1.2.7. With mixcr v2.1.11, UMI consensuses were aligned to TRA and TRB V and J templates and assembled into clonotypes. A clonotype was counted as expanded or contracted only when both edgeR and NoisET called the clonotype significant, with the noise models trained on biological replicates. edgeR calls used a false discovery rate-adjusted p below 0.01 and a log2 fold-change threshold of 1. PCA with hierarchical clustering of max-normalized trajectories of the 1000 most abundant clonotypes was used as exploratory dynamics analysis. Separately sequenced CD4+ and CD8+ repertoires were used to assign the CD4 or CD8 phenotype of responding clones. In TCRdb, the public reads were trimmed at Q25 with fastp and aligned with MiXCR, with productive beta chains retained. When rows share a CDR3 protein, they turn into one entry using the most common DNA and genes. These V and J calls originate from TCRdb's pipeline instead of the authors' own analysis. In all, the sample holds 250,000 to 300,000 distinct CDR3 sequences, and about 17% of those were seen once. The ten largest account for about a fifth of the sample.

Comments on this clonotype: Its antigen is unknown. No much larger clone exists at a distance of one base, and base qualities are not known.

From cysteine to phenylalanine, the CDR3 is 13 amino acids long. Of all the DNA, just the CDR3 is kept, 39 bases in frame from base 1. Trimming removed 4 bases from V and 8 bases from J; the gene matches leave 6 bases unexplained. The germline V gene provides CDR1 LGHNA and CDR2 YSLEER. What the research found in general, with its limitations: The second-wave clones that peaked on day 37 were not confirmed to be SARS-CoV-2 specific. Clones contracting from day 15 to 85 had balanced CD4/CD8 phenotypes, while a second wave expanding from day 15 to 37 was biased towards CD4+. The study included only a couple of mild cases, and larger cohorts that include severe cases with pre-infection samples were judged to be necessary. Contracting CD4+ clones turned up mainly in the CM and EM memory subsets, whereas EMRA was where CD8+ clones were enriched. Some responding clones were detected in pre-infection memory, which suggested that pre-existing cross-reactive memory T cells had joined the SARS-CoV-2 response.

Ficoll-Paque density gradient centrifugation was the method used to isolate PBMCs. In this chain, TRBV4-3 is recombined with TRBJ1-2, and 8 junction bases match TRBD1. The sample consisted of PBMCs or a T cell subset sorted from them (not recorded which). This TCR was sampled from a man between 18 and 29 years old who had mild COVID-19 (a few samples of this study predate the infection). The sample titles of this study are shuffled in the database, so cell type and time point are left out; the donor was told from shared clones. The DNA sequence is TGCGCCAGCAGCCGACAGGGGCTGGGAGGCTACACCTTC. This translates into CASSRQGLGGYTF.